This T cell receptor beta chain was found in a study of tumor and adjacent non-tumor tissue in lung cancer. A modified ARM-PCR protocol with three rounds of nested PCR amplified TCRbeta. TCRdb called the multiplex PCR reads again in MiXCR, with one record for every CDR3 protein. Altogether more than 120,000 distinct CDR3 sequences are present, around 60% being singletons, with the ten largest covering approximately 18%. Remarks on this clonotype: The conserved phenylalanine or tryptophan is not found at the CDR3 terminus, so this likely reflects a read error.

This sample's RNA came from whole unsorted tissue. Trimming stripped 3 bases from V and 12 bases from J, with 21 bases between. Looked up from germline, CDR1 is SGHAT and CDR2 is FQNNGV. This CDR3 is 15 amino acids long. The chain joins TRBV11-2 to TRBJ2-1; TRBD2 might be the D (6 bases). This clonotype originated in a man in his 60s with small cell lung cancer. The sample taken for sequencing was lung tumor tissue. The CDR3 sequence: CASSLGGVRGGAQFL. In nucleotides, the CDR3 is TGTGCCAGCAGCTTGGGGGGAGTTAGGGGAGGCGCGCAGTTCCTC.